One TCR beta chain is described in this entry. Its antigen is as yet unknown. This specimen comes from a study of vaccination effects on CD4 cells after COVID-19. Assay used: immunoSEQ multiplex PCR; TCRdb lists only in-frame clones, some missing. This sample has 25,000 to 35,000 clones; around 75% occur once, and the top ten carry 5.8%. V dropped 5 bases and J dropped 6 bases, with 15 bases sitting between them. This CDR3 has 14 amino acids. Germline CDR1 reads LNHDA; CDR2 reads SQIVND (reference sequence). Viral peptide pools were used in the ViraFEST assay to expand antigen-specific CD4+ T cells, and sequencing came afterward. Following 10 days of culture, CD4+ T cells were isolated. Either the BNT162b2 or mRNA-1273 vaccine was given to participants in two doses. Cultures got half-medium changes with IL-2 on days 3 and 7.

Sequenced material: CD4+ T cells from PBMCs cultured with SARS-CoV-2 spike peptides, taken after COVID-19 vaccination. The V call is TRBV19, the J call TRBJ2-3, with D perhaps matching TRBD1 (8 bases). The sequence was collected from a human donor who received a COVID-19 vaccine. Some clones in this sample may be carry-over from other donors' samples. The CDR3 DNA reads TGTGCCAGTAGTTCCGGACAGGGAGGGGATACGCAGTATTTT. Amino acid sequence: CASSSGQGGDTQYF. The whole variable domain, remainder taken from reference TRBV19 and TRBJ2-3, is DGGITQSPKYLFRKEGQNVTLSCEQNLNHDAMYWYRQDPGQGLRLIYYSQIVNDFQKGDIAEGYSVSREKKESFPLTVTSAQKNPTAFYLCASSSGQGGDTQYFGPGTRLTVL.